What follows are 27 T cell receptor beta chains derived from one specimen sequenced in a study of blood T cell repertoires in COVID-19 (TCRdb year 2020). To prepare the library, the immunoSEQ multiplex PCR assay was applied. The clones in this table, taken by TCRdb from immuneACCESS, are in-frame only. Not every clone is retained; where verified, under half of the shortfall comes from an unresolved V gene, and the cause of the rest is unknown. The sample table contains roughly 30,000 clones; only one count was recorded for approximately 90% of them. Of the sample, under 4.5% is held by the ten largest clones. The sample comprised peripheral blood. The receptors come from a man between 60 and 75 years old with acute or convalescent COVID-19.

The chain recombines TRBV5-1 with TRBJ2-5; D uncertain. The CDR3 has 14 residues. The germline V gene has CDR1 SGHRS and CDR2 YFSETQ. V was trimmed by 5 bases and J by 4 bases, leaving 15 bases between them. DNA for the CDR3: TGCGCCAGCAGGATGGCCCGGGTCCCAGAGACCCAGTACTTC. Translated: CASRMARVPETQYF.

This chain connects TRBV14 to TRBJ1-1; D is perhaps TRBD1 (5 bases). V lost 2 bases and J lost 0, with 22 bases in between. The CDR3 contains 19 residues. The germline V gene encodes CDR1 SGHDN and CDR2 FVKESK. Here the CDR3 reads CASSQQLGRGLRMNTEAFF. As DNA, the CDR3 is TGTGCCAGCAGCCAACAGTTAGGCCGGGGACTGAGGATGAACACTGAAGCTTTCTTT.

The CDR3 DNA follows: TGCGCCAGCAAGGACAGGGGGTCCTACAATGAGCAGTTCTTC. This encodes CASKDRGSYNEQFF. This chain uses TRBV10-2 with TRBJ2-1; 10 nucleotides agree with TRBD1. Germline CDR1 reads WSHSY; CDR2 reads SAAADI. V shed 7 bases, J shed 1 base, and the junction held 1 base outside the gene matches. This CDR3 has 14 amino acids.

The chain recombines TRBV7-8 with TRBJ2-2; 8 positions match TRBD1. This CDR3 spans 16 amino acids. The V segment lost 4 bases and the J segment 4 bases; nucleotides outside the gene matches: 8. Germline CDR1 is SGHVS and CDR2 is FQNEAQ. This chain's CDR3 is CASSSARGLGTGELFF. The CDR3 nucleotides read TGTGCCAGCAGCTCCGCCAGGGGGCTCGGCACCGGGGAGCTGTTTTTT.

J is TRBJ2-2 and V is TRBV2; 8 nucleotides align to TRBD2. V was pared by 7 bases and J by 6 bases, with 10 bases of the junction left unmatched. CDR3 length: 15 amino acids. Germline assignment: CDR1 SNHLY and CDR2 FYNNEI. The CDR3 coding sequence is TGTGCCAGCACCCTGGGGACTAGTAACGCCGGGGAGCTGTTTTTT. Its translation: CASTLGTSNAGELFF.

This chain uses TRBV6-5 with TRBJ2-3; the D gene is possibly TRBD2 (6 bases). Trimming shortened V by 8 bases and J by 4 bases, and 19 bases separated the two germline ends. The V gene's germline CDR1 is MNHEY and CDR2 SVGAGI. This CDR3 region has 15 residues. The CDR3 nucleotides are TGTGCCAGCTCGAGGGGTTCTGGCGGGGCAGATACGCAGTATTTT. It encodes CASSRGSGGADTQYF.

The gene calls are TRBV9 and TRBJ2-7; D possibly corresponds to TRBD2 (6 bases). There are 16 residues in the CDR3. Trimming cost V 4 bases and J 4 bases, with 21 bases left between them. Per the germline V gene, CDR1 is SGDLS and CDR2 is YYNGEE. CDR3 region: CASSPRFSGPHYEQYF. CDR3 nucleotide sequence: TGTGCCAGCAGCCCCCGGTTCAGCGGGCCCCATTACGAGCAGTACTTC.

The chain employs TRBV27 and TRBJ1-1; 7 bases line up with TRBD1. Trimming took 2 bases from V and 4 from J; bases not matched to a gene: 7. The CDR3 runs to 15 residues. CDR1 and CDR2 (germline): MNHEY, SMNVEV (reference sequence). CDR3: CASSLRRDSPTEAFF. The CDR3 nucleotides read TGTGCCAGCAGTTTAAGGAGGGACAGTCCCACTGAAGCTTTCTTT.

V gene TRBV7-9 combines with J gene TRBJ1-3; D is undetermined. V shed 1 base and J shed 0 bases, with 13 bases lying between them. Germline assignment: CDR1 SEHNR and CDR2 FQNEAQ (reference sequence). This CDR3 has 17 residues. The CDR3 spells CASSLVLEQSSGNTIYF. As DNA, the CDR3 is TGTGCCAGCAGCTTAGTTTTGGAACAGAGCTCTGGAAACACCATATATTTT.

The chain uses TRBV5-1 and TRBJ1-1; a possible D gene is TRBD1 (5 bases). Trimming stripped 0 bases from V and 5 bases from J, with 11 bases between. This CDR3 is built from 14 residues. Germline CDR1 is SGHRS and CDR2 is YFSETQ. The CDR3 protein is CASSLGSGGTEAFF. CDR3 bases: TGCGCCAGCAGCTTGGGAAGCGGGGGTACTGAAGCTTTCTTT.

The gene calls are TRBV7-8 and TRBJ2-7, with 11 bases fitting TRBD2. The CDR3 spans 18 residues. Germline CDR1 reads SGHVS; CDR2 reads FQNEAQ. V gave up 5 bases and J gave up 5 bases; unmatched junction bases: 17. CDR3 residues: CASSREVAGGSTAHEQYF. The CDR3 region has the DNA TGTGCCAGCAGCCGAGAGGTAGCGGGAGGGAGTACGGCCCACGAGCAGTACTTC.

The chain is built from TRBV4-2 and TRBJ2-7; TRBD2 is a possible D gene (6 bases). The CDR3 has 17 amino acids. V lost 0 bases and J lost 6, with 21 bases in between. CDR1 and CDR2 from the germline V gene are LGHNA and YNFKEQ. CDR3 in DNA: TGTGCCAGCAGCCAAGAGCCCTCCGGAGGGAGACTTGGCGAGCAGTACTTC. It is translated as CASSQEPSGGRLGEQYF.

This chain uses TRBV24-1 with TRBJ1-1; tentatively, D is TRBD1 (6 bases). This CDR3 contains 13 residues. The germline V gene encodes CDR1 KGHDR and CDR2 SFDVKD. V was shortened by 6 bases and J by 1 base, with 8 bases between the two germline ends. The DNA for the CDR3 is TGTGCCACCAGTCGGACAGAGAACACTGAAGCTTTCTTT. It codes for CATSRTENTEAFF.

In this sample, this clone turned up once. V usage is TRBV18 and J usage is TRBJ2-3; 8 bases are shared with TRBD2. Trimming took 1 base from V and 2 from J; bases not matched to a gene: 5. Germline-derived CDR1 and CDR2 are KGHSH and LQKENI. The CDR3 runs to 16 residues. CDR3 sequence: CASSPLGLANTDTQYF. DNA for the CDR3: TGTGCCAGCTCACCACTCGGACTAGCAAACACAGATACGCAGTATTTT.

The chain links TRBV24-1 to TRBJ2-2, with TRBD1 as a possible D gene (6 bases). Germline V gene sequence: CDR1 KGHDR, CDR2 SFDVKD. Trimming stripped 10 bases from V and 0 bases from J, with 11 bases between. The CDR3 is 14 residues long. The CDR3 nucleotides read TGTGCCACAAAGACAGGAACGAACACCGGGGAGCTGTTTTTT. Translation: CATKTGTNTGELFF.

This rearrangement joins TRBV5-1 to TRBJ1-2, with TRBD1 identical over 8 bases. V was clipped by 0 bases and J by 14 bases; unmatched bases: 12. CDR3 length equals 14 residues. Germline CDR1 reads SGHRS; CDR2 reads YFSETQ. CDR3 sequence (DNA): TGCGCCAGCAGCTTGGGGGTGGACCGGACAGGGAGTACCTTC. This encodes CASSLGVDRTGSTF.

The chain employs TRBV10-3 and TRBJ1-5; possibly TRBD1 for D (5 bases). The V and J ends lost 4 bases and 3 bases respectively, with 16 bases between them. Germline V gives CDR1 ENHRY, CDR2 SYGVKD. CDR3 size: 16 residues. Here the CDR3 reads CAISGPPGGNNQPQHF. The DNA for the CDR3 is TGTGCCATCAGTGGACCCCCCGGGGGTAACAATCAGCCCCAGCATTTT.

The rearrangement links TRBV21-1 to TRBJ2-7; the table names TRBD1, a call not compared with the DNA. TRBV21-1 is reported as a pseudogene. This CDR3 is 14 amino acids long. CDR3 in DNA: TGTGCCAGCAGCCCCCGGGCAGGGCGGAACGAGCAGTACTTC. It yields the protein CASSPRAGRNEQYF.

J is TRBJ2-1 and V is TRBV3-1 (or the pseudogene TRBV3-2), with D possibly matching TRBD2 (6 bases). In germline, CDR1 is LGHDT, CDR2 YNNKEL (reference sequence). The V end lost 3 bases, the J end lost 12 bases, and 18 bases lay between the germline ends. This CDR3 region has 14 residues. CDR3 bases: TGTGCCAGCAGCCAGGGGGGAGACATGCATAGGCAGTTCTTC. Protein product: CASSQGGDMHRQFF.

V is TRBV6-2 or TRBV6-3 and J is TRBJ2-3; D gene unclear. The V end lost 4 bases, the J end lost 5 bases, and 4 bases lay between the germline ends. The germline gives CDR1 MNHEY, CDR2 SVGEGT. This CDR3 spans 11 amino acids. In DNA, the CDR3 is TGTGCCAGCAGTTCCATAGATACGCAGTATTTT. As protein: CASSSIDTQYF.

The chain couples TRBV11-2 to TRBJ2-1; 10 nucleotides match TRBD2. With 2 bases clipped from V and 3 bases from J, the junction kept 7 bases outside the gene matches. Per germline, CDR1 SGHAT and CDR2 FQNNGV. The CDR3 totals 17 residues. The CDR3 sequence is CASSLTALAGVYNEQFF. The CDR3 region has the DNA TGTGCCAGCAGCTTAACCGCTCTAGCGGGGGTCTACAATGAGCAGTTCTTC.

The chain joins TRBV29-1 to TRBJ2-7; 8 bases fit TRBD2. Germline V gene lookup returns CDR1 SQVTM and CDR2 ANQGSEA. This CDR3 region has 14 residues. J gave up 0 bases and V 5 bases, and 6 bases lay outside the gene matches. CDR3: CSVILAESSYEQYF. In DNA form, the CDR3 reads TGCAGCGTTATACTAGCGGAGAGCTCCTACGAGCAGTACTTC.

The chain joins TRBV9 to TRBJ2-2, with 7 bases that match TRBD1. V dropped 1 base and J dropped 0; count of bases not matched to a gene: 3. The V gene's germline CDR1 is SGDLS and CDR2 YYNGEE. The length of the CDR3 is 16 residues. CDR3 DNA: TGTGCCAGCAGCGTACAGGGGGACGCGAACACCGGGGAGCTGTTTTTT. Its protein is CASSVQGDANTGELFF.

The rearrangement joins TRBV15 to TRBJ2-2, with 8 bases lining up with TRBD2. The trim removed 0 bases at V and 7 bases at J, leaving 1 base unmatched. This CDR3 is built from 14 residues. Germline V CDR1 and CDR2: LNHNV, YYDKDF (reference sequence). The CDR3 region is CATSRDLAGGELFF. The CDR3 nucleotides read TGTGCCACCAGCAGAGATCTAGCGGGCGGGGAGCTGTTTTTT.

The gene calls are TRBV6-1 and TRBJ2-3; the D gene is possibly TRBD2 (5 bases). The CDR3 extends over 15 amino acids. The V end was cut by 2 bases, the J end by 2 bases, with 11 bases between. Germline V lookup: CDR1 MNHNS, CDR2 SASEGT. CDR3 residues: CASSERDYSTDTQYF. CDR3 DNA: TGTGCCAGCAGTGAACGGGATTACTCCACAGATACGCAGTATTTT.

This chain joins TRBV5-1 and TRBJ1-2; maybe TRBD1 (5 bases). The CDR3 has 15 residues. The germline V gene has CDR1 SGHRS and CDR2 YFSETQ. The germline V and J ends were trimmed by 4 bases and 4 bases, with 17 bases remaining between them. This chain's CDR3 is CASSPRSGTSYGYTF. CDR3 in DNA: TGCGCCAGCAGCCCGCGAAGCGGGACGAGCTATGGCTACACCTTC. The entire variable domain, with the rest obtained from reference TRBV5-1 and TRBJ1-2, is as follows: KAGVTQTPRYLIKTRGQQVTLSCSPISGHRSVSWYQQTPGQGLQFLFEYFSETQRNKGNFPGRFSGRQFSNSRSEMNVSTLELGDSALYLCASSPRSGTSYGYTFGSGTRLTVV.

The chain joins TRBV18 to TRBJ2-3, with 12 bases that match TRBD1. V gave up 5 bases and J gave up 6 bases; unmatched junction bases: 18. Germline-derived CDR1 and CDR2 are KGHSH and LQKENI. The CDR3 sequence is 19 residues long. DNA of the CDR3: TGTGCCAGCTCAGGCCCTACTTTCTTCCGGGACAGGGGGCTTGATACGCAGTATTTT. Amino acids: CASSGPTFFRDRGLDTQYF.